This TCR beta chain was recorded in a study of T-cell reconstitution after alpha-beta-depleted transplantation in children. TCRbeta library preparation incorporated unique molecular identifiers. TCRdb re-called the PCR reads with MiXCR, one entry per CDR3 protein. The table records 150,000 to 200,000 distinct CDR3 sequences, approximately 14% of them present only once. The CDR3 is made up of 13 amino acids. With 8 bases removed from V and 10 bases from J, the gap between germline ends came to 15 bases. About this clonotype: A much larger clone is a single base away; this may be a read error.

J is TRBJ1-6 and V is TRBV12-3 or TRBV12-4; maybe TRBD1 (6 bases). The sequence was obtained from a human donor who donated a stem cell graft to a child with acute lymphoblastic leukemia. Sample: PBMCs from the stem cell graft donor, taken from the stem cell graft. CDR3 nucleotide sequence: TGTGCCAGCCGACAGGCCCTGGGGTCACCCCTCCACTTT. Amino acid sequence: CASRQALGSPLHF.